Only a few counts were recorded for the clone carrying this T cell receptor beta chain. Its specificity is not known. Attached unique molecular identifiers marked individual cDNA molecules. TCRdb analysed the 5' RACE reads with MiXCR anew, one entry per CDR3 protein. The sample contains tens of thousands of distinct CDR3 sequences, roughly 15% of which appear only once. The sample is drawn from a study of early T cells in non-severe SARS-CoV-2 infection. The wider study: With bulk RNA from unsorted whole blood as input, sequencing yielded unpaired chains. Points from the study as a whole: Sequences matched to VDJdb favored anti-spike CD8 responses, while private and CD4 specificities were missed.

V was cut by 2 bases and J by 4 bases, with 15 bases left in between. The CDR3 extends over 15 amino acids. Germline values: CDR1 SGHAT, CDR2 FQNNGV. The chain has TRBV11-2 and TRBJ2-7; tentatively, D is TRBD1 (5 bases). This TCR was recovered from an adult who was a healthcare worker with PCR-confirmed SARS-CoV-2 infection or an uninfected control (not recorded which). The sample in question was whole blood, obtained at baseline. CDR3 nucleotide sequence: TGTGCCAGCAGCTTAATGATAGGGGAAGGGTACGAGCAGTACTTC. Its translation is CASSLMIGEGYEQYF.